This entry features one T cell receptor (beta chain) sequence. These data come from a study of T cell responses to AZD1222 COVID-19 vaccine. This CDR3 comprises 16 residues. From germline, CDR1 is SGHAT and CDR2 FQNNGV. Trimming removed 0 bases from V and 8 bases from J, with 14 bases in between. The assay was immunoSEQ multiplex PCR, and TCRdb's table has in-frame clones only and misses some. This table holds 60,000 to 80,000 clones, 80% found once. The source was peripheral blood, collected 28 days after the second AZD1222 dose. V and J are TRBV11-2 and TRBJ1-6, with D maybe TRBD1 (5 bases). This receptor was obtained from an adult who received the AZD1222 COVID-19 vaccine. This chain's CDR3 is CASSLDRGPRDSPLHF. The CDR3 DNA reads as TGTGCCAGCAGCTTAGATCGGGGCCCAAGGGATTCACCCCTCCACTTT.